Following are 14 T cell receptor beta chains from one sample sequenced in a study of cytomegalovirus exposure and HLA in healthy donors. PCR employed 60 Vbeta and 13 Jbeta primers. The table came from immunoSEQ multiplex PCR; TCRdb's copy has only in-frame clones and leaves some out. The table lists approximately 40,000 clones. Specimen: PBMCs. These receptors came from a woman in her twenties or thirties in good health and CMV-seronegative.

V usage is TRBV9 and J usage is TRBJ1-1; D ambiguous. V dropped 0 bases and J dropped 1 base, with 4 bases sitting between them. There are 13 residues in the CDR3. Germline assignment: CDR1 SGDLS and CDR2 YYNGEE. In nucleotides, the CDR3 is TGTGCCAGCAGCGTAGCCCAGAACACTGAAGCTTTCTTT. The encoded protein is CASSVAQNTEAFF.

The chain couples TRBV28 to TRBJ1-4; D perhaps matches TRBD1 (5 bases). The CDR3 consists of 14 residues. With 6 bases removed from V and 12 bases from J, the gap between germline ends came to 20 bases. Germline lookup yields CDR1 MDHEN and CDR2 SYDVKM. CDR3 sequence reads: CASSQSGARRELFF. CDR3 in DNA: TGTGCCAGCAGCCAGTCTGGGGCCAGGAGGGAACTGTTTTTT.

The J gene is TRBJ1-5, the V gene TRBV6-6; a possible D gene is TRBD1 (5 bases). The germline V and J ends were trimmed by 5 bases and 6 bases, with 17 bases remaining between them. Per germline, CDR1 MNHNY and CDR2 SVGAGI (reference sequence). This CDR3 comprises 15 residues. Here the CDR3 DNA reads TGTGCCAGCAGTATACTCCGGGACTTGAGTCAGCCCCAGCATTTT. Translating it yields CASSILRDLSQPQHF.

The chain recombines TRBV9 with TRBJ2-5, with D maybe TRBD2 (5 bases). V was pared by 4 bases and J by 5 bases, with 18 bases between. The CDR3 covers 15 residues. Germline V lookup: CDR1 SGDLS, CDR2 YYNGEE. The CDR3 region has the DNA TGTGCCAGCAGCCCCCGTAGGGCCGGGGTGGAGACCCAGTACTTC. Translating it yields CASSPRRAGVETQYF.

The chain combines TRBV7-3 with TRBJ2-5; the match to TRBD2 covers 12 bases. The CDR3 sequence is 15 residues long. V lost 2 bases, J lost 2 bases, and 0 bases stayed unmatched. Germline-derived CDR1 and CDR2 are SGHTA and FQGTGA. Here the CDR3 reads CASSLLAGGQETQYF. The CDR3 DNA is TGTGCCAGCAGCTTACTAGCGGGAGGGCAAGAGACCCAGTACTTC.

V is TRBV30 and J is TRBJ2-1; 13 bases fit TRBD2. This CDR3 is built from 15 residues. Trimming took 3 bases from V and 6 from J; bases not matched to a gene: 5. The germline V gene has CDR1 GTSNPN and CDR2 SVGIG (reference sequence). The CDR3 DNA follows: TGTGCCTGGAGGGGGACTAGCGGGAATTTCAATGAGCAGTTCTTC. Translating gives CAWRGTSGNFNEQFF.

The V gene is TRBV27, the J gene TRBJ1-2; D gene unclear. CDR3 length: 15 amino acids. With 0 bases removed from V and 4 bases from J, the gap between germline ends came to 12 bases. Per the germline V gene, CDR1 is MNHEY and CDR2 is SMNVEV (reference sequence). The CDR3 spells CASSLSPRVFYGYTF. CDR3 coding DNA: TGTGCCAGCAGTTTATCCCCTCGTGTCTTCTATGGCTACACCTTC.

The chain has TRBV9 and TRBJ1-4; D unresolved. The CDR3 consists of 14 residues. The germline V gene has CDR1 SGDLS and CDR2 YYNGEE. Trimming stripped 4 bases from V and 4 bases from J, with 11 bases between. CDR3 protein: CASSSFSGNEKLFF. CDR3 in DNA: TGTGCCAGCAGCTCATTCTCGGGTAATGAAAAACTGTTTTTT. The full variable domain, rest sourced from reference TRBV9 and TRBJ1-4, is DSGVTQTPKHLITATGQRVTLRCSPRSGDLSVYWYQQSLDQGLQFLIQYYNGEERAKGNILERFSAQQFPDLHSELNLSSLELGDSALYFCASSSFSGNEKLFFGSGTQLSVL.

The chain couples TRBV14 to TRBJ1-2; a possible D gene is TRBD1 (6 bases). Trimming pared 1 base from V and 4 bases from J, leaving 13 bases between. The CDR3 has 15 amino acids. The germline V gene encodes CDR1 SGHDN and CDR2 FVKESK. CDR3 residues: CASSQATGWGYGYTF. CDR3 DNA sequence: TGTGCCAGCAGCCAAGCCACAGGGTGGGGCTATGGCTACACCTTC.

The chain joins TRBV9 to TRBJ2-1; D uncertain. Trimming stripped 2 bases from V and 10 bases from J, with 16 bases between. Germline assignment: CDR1 SGDLS and CDR2 YYNGEE. CDR3 length: 14 residues. This CDR3 is CASSVKVGWAEQFF. The CDR3 DNA follows: TGTGCCAGCAGCGTTAAGGTAGGATGGGCGGAGCAGTTCTTC.

The chain joins TRBV13 to TRBJ2-7, with 7 nucleotides matching TRBD2. CDR3 length: 16 amino acids. Trimming cost V 5 bases and J 2 bases; bases outside gene matches: 12. Germline V gene data show CDR1 as PRHDT and CDR2 as FYEKMQ (reference sequence). In nucleotides, the CDR3 is TGTGCCAGCAGCCTCGATAGTAGCGGGCCGCCCTACGAGCAGTACTTC. Translating it yields CASSLDSSGPPYEQYF.

This rearrangement joins TRBV27 to TRBJ2-7; TRBD2 matches 12 bases. Unmatched junction bases numbered 6, after V lost 5 bases and J lost 1 base. The V gene's germline CDR1 is MNHEY and CDR2 SMNVEV (reference sequence). CDR3 size: 16 residues. DNA of the CDR3: TGTGCCAGCAGTCGACTAGCGGGAGTTGTTTCCTACGAGCAGTACTTC. Protein product: CASSRLAGVVSYEQYF.

The chain links TRBV10-3 to TRBJ2-7, with D possibly TRBD1 on 5 matching bases. Germline V gene sequence: CDR1 ENHRY, CDR2 SYGVKD. Trimming left V 4 bases short and J 1 base short, with 11 bases between. The CDR3 is 14 amino acids. The CDR3 DNA follows: TGTGCCATCAGTGGGGGCGACGGATCCTACGAGCAGTACTTC. It is translated as CAISGGDGSYEQYF.

CDR3 DNA: TGTGCCTGGAAGGGACAGATGAACACTGAAGCTTTCTTT. Translating it yields CAWKGQMNTEAFF. This chain joins TRBV30 and TRBJ1-1; TRBD1 aligns across 7 bases. CDR3 length equals 13 residues. V dropped 4 bases and J dropped 0; count of bases not matched to a gene: 2. Germline V CDR1 and CDR2: GTSNPN, SVGIG (reference sequence).